The 5 T cell receptor beta chains below come from one sample, sequenced in a study of somatic mutations in cytotoxic T cells in rheumatoid arthritis. Measured with immunoSEQ multiplex PCR; TCRdb has only the in-frame clones, and not every one. Here the sample spans several thousand clones, roughly 71% being singletons. The source material was CD8+ T cells sorted from blood. The receptors were gathered from an adult with rheumatoid arthritis.

The V and J genes are TRBV5-4 and TRBJ2-5; a possible D gene is TRBD1 (6 bases). With 4 bases removed from V and 5 bases from J, the gap between germline ends came to 12 bases. The CDR3 consists of 13 residues. Germline CDR1 and CDR2: SGHNT and YYREEE (reference sequence). The CDR3 DNA is TGTGCCAGCAGCAAGGGACACGAGGAGACCCAGTACTTC. Its translation: CASSKGHEETQYF.

In its sample, this clone was seen a few times. The chain combines TRBV4-1 with TRBJ1-6; TRBD1 matches 10 bases. CDR1 and CDR2 (germline): MGHRA, YSYEKL. This CDR3 comprises 19 residues. V dropped 4 bases and J dropped 9; count of bases not matched to a gene: 18. For the CDR3, the DNA is TGCGCCAGCAGCCGTTCCGGGACAGGGGACGAGCGACGATCTTCACCCCTCCACTTT. Protein: CASSRSGTGDERRSSPLHF.

This clone was detected a few times. The chain has TRBV27 and TRBJ2-7, with D possibly matching TRBD1 (5 bases). CDR3 size: 13 residues. V lost 0 bases and J lost 2, with 5 bases in between. Germline lookup yields CDR1 MNHEY and CDR2 SMNVEV (reference sequence). As DNA, the CDR3 is TGTGCCAGCAGTTTATCACAGGCCTACGAGCAGTACTTC. It translates to CASSLSQAYEQYF.

By proportion, this clone is large. The J gene is TRBJ2-5, the V gene TRBV9, with 9 bases matching TRBD2. CDR3 length: 16 residues. Germline V lookup: CDR1 SGDLS, CDR2 YYNGEE. The J segment lost 5 bases and the V segment lost 0 bases, leaving 8 bases of the junction unmatched. This CDR3 reads CASSVEGGGAWETQYF. DNA for the CDR3: TGTGCCAGCAGCGTAGAGGGCGGGGGGGCCTGGGAGACCCAGTACTTC.

DNA for the CDR3: TGTGCCAGCAGCGCCCGGGGGGGGGCGAACACTGAAGCTTTCTTT. Translating it yields CASSARGGANTEAFF. The J gene is TRBJ1-1, the V gene TRBV9, with D possibly TRBD1 on 6 matching bases. This CDR3 has 15 residues. The germline V and J ends were trimmed by 3 bases and 1 base, with 13 bases remaining between them. CDR1 SGDLS and CDR2 YYNGEE come from the germline V gene.